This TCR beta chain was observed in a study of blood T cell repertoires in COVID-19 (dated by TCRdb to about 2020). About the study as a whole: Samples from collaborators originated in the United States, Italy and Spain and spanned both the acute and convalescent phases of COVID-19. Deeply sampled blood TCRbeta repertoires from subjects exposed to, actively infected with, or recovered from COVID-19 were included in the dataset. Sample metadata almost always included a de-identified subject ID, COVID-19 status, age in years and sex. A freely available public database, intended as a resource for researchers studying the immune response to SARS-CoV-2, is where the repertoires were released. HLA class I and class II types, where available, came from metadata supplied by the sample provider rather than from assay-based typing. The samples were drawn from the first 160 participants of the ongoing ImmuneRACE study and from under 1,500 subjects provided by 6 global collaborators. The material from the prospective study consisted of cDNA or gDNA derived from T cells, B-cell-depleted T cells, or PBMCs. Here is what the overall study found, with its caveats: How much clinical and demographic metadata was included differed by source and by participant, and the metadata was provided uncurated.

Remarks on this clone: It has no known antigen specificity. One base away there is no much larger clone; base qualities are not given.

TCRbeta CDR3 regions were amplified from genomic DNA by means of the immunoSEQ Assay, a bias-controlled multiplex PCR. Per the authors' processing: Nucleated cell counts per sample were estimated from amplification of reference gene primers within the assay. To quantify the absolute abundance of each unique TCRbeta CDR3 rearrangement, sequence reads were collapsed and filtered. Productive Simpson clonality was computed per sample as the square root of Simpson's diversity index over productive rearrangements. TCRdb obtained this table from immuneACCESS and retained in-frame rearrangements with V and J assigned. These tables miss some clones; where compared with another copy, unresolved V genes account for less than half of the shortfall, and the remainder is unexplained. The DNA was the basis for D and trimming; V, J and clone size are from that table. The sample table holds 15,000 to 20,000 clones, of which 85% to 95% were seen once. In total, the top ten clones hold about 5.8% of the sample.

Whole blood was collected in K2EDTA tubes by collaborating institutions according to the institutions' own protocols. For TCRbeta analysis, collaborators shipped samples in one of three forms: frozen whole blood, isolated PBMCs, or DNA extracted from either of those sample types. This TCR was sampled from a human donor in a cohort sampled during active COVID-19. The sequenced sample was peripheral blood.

CDR3 protein: CASSLPSGDTTDNEKLFF. DNA sequence: TGTGCCAGCAGCTTGCCTTCAGGGGACACAACTGACAATGAAAAACTGTTTTTT. This receptor chain uses TRBV5-5 and TRBJ1-4, and possibly TRBD1, on 6 matching bases. Via the germline V gene (reference sequence), CDR1 is SGHKS and CDR2 YYEKEE. Between the V and J ends, shortened by 1 base and 5 bases respectively, the junction contains 21 bases. The CDR3 spans 18 residues, from the cysteine through the phenylalanine. The retained sequence is limited to the CDR3, 54 bases, with the frame set at the first base.